This TCR beta chain was observed in a study of blood T cell repertoires in COVID-19. Profiled with immunoSEQ multiplex PCR; TCRdb holds only in-frame clones, not every one. The sample carries approximately 250,000 clones, approximately 90% recorded once. CDR3 length: 18 residues. V lost 5 bases and J lost 6; bases outside the gene matches: 13. The V gene's germline CDR1 is MNHNY and CDR2 SVGAGI (reference sequence). The gene calls are TRBV6-6 and TRBJ2-2, with 12 bases identical to TRBD2. Sequenced material: PBMCs or T cells enriched from blood (not recorded which). The clonotype originates from a woman younger than 45 with acute COVID-19. Here the CDR3 reads CASSLLLAGGMRAGELFF. The DNA of the CDR3 is TGTGCCAGCAGTCTCCTACTAGCGGGAGGAATGAGGGCCGGGGAGCTGTTTTTT.